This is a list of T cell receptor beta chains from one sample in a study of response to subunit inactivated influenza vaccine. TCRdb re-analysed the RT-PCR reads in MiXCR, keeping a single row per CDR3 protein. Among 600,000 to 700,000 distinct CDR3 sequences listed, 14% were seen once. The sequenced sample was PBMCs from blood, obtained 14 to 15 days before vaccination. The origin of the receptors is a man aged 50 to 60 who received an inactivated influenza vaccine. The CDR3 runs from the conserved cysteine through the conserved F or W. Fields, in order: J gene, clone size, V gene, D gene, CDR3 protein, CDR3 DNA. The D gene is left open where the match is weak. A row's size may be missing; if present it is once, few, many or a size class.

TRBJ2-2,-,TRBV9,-,CASSPTGFRELFF,TGTGCCAGCAGTCCTACGGGGTTCCGAGAGCTGTTTTTT
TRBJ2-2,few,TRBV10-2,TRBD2,CASSKRGGVSTGELFF,TGCGCCAGCAGTAAGCGGGGGGGCGTTAGCACCGGGGAGCTGTTTTTT
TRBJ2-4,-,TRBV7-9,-,CASSHGPENIQYF,TGTGCCAGCAGCCACGGGCCGGAAAACATTCAGTACTTC
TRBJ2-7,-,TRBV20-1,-,CSARAPLASYEQYF,TGCAGTGCTCGTGCTCCACTTGCGTCCTACGAGCAGTACTTC
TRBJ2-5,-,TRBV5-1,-,CASSWDGHQETQYF,TGCGCCAGCAGCTGGGACGGCCACCAAGAGACCCAGTACTTC
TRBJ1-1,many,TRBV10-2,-,CASSDDLSNTEAFF,TGCGCCAGCAGTGATGACCTTTCGAACACTGAAGCTTTCTTT
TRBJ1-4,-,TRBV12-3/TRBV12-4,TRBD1,CASSYRTGWDEKLFF,TGTGCCAGCAGTTACCGGACAGGGTGGGATGAAAAACTGTTTTTT
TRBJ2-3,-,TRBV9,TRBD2,CASSERGGLTDTQYF,TGTGCCAGCAGCGAGCGGGGGGGCCTTACAGATACGCAGTATTTT
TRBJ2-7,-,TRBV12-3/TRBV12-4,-,CASSYGTSYAPEQYF,TGTGCCAGCAGTTACGGGACCTCTTATGCCCCCGAGCAGTACTTC
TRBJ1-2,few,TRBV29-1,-,CSVAAGTAYGYTF,TGCAGCGTTGCAGCGGGCACGGCCTATGGCTACACCTTC
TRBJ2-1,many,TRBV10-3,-,CAISEYETYNEQFF,TGTGCCATCAGTGAGTACGAGACTTACAATGAGCAGTTCTTC
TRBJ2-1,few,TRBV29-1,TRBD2,CSVSFGGGSSYNEQFF,TGCAGCGTTAGTTTTGGCGGGGGGAGCTCCTACAATGAGCAGTTCTTC
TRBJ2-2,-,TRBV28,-,CATWGAGKTGELFF,TGTGCCACATGGGGGGCAGGGAAAACCGGGGAGCTGTTTTTT
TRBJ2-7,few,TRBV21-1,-,CASSVIVGSSYEQYF,TGTGCCAGCAGCGTTATAGTGGGGTCCTCCTACGAGCAGTACTTC